This T cell receptor beta chain was recovered during a study of blood T cell repertoires in COVID-19. Study-level information: Some COVID-19 samples were acute and others convalescent; all came from the United States, Italy and Spain. PBMCs, B-cell-depleted T cells, or T cells were the source of the cDNA or gDNA that made up the material.

Seattle patients were enrolled while actively infected and followed longitudinally. The CDR3 consists of 16 residues. Germline V gives CDR1 SGHNT, CDR2 YYREEE (reference sequence). With 0 bases removed from V and 2 bases from J, the gap between germline ends came to 13 bases. Measured with immunoSEQ multiplex PCR; TCRdb has only the in-frame clones, and not every one. The sample consists of under 400,000 clones, roughly 89% of them appearing once. The specimen was peripheral blood. The genes are TRBV5-4 and TRBJ2-3; D remains ambiguous. This receptor was obtained from a woman aged 55-75 years with COVID-19, enrolled during active disease. The CDR3 here is CASSLDSIEDTDTQYF. CDR3 DNA sequence: TGTGCCAGCAGCTTGGATAGCATCGAGGACACAGATACGCAGTATTTT.